This note documents a single T cell receptor (beta chain) sequence. As yet, its antigen is unknown. The sample belongs to a study of vaccination effects on CD4 cells after COVID-19. Study summary: It was two doses of either the BNT162b2 or mRNA-1273 vaccine that participants received.

Viral peptide pool expansion of antigen-specific CD4+ T cells preceded sequencing in the ViraFEST assay. Culture proceeded for under twelve days, and CD4+ T cells were then isolated. All vaccine recipients tested negative for nucleocapsid antibodies and had never contracted SARS-CoV-2 infection. Cultures of about 2 million PBMC per well contained about 10 IU/ml IL-2 plus 10 ug/ml peptides. Cells had half their medium changed to IL-2 medium on days 3 and 7. Regarding the study as a whole: Late post-vaccination, clones induced by infection and those induced by vaccine underwent marked clonal contraction.

Using immunoSEQ multiplex PCR, the repertoire was profiled, and TCRdb retains in-frame clones only, with some absent. The sample has tens of thousands of clones, roughly 78% seen once. The clonotype originates from a human donor who received a COVID-19 vaccine. The specimen comprised CD4+ T cells from PBMCs cultured with HCoV-OC43 spike peptides, sampled before COVID-19 vaccination. Subset given: HCoV-OC43 spike overlapping peptide pool stimulation.

The CDR3 here is CASSDPTGYGYTF. The CDR3, as DNA: TGTGCCAGCAGCGACCCAACTGGGTATGGCTACACCTTC. The chain carries TRBV6-6 and TRBJ1-2; unclear D gene. CDR3 length equals 13 residues. With 6 bases removed from V and 5 bases from J, the gap between germline ends came to 13 bases. Looked up from germline, CDR1 is MNHNY and CDR2 is SVGAGI (reference sequence).